This T cell receptor beta chain was retrieved from a study of CD8+CD57+ T cells in acquired aplastic anemia. This CDR3 contains 11 residues. Germline V gene data show CDR1 as SGHTA and CDR2 as FQGNSA. Comments on this clonotype: The junction departs from the called germline gene at one end, perhaps through a read error.

The TCR beta profiling, which covered VDJ combination and CDR3 sequence, was carried out using genomic DNA as the template. TCRdb ran MiXCR on the reads and lists one entry per CDR3 protein. The table lists hundreds of thousands of distinct CDR3 sequences, 55% to 70% of them singletons. The receptor comes from a human donor in good health, serving as a control. The sample was sorted CD4+, CD8+, or CD8+CD57+ T cells (not recorded which) from PBMCs. The V gene is TRBV7-2, the J gene TRBJ2-5, with D possibly matching TRBD2 (6 bases). The chain's CDR3 is CASIAGRPSTF. Written as DNA, the CDR3 is TGTGCCAGCATCGCGGGGAGACCCAGTACCTTC.